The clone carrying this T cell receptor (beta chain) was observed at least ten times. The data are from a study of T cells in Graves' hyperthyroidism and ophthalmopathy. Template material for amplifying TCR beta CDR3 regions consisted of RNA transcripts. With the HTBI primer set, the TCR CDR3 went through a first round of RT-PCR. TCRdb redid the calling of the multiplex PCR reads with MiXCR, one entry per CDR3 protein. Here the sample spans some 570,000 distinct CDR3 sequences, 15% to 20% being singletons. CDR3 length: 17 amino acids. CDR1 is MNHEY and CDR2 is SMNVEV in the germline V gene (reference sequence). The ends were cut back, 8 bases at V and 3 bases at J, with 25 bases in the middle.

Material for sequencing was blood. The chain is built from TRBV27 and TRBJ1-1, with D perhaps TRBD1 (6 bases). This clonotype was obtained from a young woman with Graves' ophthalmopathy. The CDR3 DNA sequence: TGTGCCAGCCGGCCCCGAGGGGGATACAGTTTCGACACTGAAGCTTTCTTT. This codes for CASRPRGGYSFDTEAFF.